The clone carrying this T cell receptor beta chain came up many times. This entry is derived from a study of T-cell reconstitution after alpha-beta-depleted transplantation in children. The V gene lost 5 bases and the J gene lost 9 bases, with 11 bases spanning the gap. The germline V gene encodes CDR1 SEHNR and CDR2 FQNEAQ (reference sequence). This CDR3 comprises 12 residues. Preparing the TCRbeta library involved the use of unique molecular identifiers. TCRdb reanalysed the PCR reads using MiXCR and keeps one entry per CDR3 protein. Among about 460,000 distinct CDR3 sequences listed, roughly a tenth were seen once.

The V call is TRBV7-9, the J call TRBJ2-1; D is possibly TRBD2 (5 bases). The sequence came from a child aged 2 to 9 with inherited bone marrow failure, due to receive a stem cell transplant. This sample comprised PBMCs, obtained before TCRalphabeta/CD19-depleted stem cell transplant. CDR3 nucleotides: TGTGCCAGCAGCCGAATGGACTCTGAGCAGTTCTTC. Encoded protein: CASSRMDSEQFF.